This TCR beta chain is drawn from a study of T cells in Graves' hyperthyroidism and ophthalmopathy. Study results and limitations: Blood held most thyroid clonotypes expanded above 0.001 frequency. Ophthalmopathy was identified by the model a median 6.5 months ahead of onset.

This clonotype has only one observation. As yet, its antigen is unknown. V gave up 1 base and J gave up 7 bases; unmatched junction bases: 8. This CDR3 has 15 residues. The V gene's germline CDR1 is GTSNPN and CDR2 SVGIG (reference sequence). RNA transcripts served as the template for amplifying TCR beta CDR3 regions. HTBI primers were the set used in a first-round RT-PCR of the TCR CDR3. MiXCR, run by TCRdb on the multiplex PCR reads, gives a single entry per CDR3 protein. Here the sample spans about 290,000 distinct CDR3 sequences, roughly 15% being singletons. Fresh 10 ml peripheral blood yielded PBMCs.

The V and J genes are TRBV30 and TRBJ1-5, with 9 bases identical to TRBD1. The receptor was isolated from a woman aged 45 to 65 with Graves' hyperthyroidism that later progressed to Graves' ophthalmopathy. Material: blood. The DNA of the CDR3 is TGTGCCTGGAGTGACGGACAGGGGTATAACCAGCCCCAGCATTTT. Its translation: CAWSDGQGYNQPQHF.